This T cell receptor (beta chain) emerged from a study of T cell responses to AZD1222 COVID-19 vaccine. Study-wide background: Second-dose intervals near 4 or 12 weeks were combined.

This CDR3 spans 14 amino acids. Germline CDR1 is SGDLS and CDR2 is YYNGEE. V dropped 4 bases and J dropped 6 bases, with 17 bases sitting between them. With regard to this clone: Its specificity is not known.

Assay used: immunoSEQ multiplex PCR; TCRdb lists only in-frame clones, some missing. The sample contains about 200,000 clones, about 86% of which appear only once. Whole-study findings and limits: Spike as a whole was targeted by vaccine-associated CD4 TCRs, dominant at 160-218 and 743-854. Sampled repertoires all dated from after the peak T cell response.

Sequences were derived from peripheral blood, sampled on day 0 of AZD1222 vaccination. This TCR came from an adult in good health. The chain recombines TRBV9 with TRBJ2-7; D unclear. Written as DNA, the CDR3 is TGTGCCAGCAGCAACGACCCAAGGTCGTCCGAGCAGTACTTC. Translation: CASSNDPRSSEQYF.